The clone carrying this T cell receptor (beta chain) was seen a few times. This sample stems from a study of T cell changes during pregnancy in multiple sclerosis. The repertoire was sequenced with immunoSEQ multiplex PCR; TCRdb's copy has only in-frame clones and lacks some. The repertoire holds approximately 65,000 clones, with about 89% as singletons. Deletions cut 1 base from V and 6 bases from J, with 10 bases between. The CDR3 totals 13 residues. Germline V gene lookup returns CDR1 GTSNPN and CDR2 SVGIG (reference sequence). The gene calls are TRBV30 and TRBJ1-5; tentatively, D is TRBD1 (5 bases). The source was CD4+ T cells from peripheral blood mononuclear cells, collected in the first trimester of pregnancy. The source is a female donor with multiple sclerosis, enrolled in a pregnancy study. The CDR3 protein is CAWSASQVQPQHF. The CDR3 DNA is TGTGCCTGGAGTGCCTCACAGGTTCAGCCCCAGCATTTT.